What follows are 27 T cell receptor beta chains derived from one specimen sequenced in a study of cytomegalovirus exposure and HLA in healthy donors (dated by TCRdb to the late 2010s). Receptors were amplified or captured by the immunoSEQ multiplex PCR assay. For the multiplex PCR, a mixture combining 60 forward primers for TCR Vbeta segments and 13 reverse primers for TCR Jbeta segments was used. The immuneACCESS repertoire file appears here via TCRdb, limited to in-frame rearrangements. These files lack a portion of the clones; in checked studies, under half of the deficit traces to unresolved V genes, and the cause of the others is not known. The sample table lists 120,000 to 150,000 clones, over 75% of them with a count of one. About 1.8% of the sample rests with the top ten. The sample comprised PBMCs. These receptors were obtained from a woman aged 30 to 39 in good health and CMV-seronegative.

The CDR3 coding sequence is TGTGCCAGCAGCCGGGGACAGGGTAGGTTTTTTGTCGACGAGCAGTACTTC. Amino acids: CASSRGQGRFFVDEQYF. This chain joins TRBV7-9 and TRBJ2-7, with 9 bases that match TRBD1. Germline V gene data show CDR1 as SEHNR and CDR2 as FQNEAQ (reference sequence). V shed 5 bases and J 5 bases; nucleotides not matched to a gene: 16. CDR3 length: 17 residues.

V usage is TRBV7-2 and J usage is TRBJ1-5, with D perhaps matching TRBD1 (5 bases). The V gene's germline CDR1 is SGHTA and CDR2 FQGNSA. This CDR3 region has 13 residues. V gave up 5 bases and J gave up 6 bases, with 11 bases separating them. This chain's CDR3 is CASSPSRVQPQHF. DNA of the CDR3: TGTGCCAGCAGCCCCTCCAGGGTTCAGCCCCAGCATTTT.

The chain is built from TRBV5-4 and TRBJ2-1; 7 bases are a match to TRBD1. Trimming cost V 4 bases and J 2 bases; bases outside gene matches: 6. The CDR3 consists of 15 residues. Germline loops: CDR1 SGHNT, CDR2 YYREEE (reference sequence). CDR3 sequence (DNA): TGTGCCAGCAGCGAGGGACAGTCGACCTACAATGAGCAGTTCTTC. This sequence encodes CASSEGQSTYNEQFF.

The chain recombines TRBV6-5 with TRBJ1-2; TRBD1 is a possible D gene (5 bases). Germline V gene lookup returns CDR1 MNHEY and CDR2 SVGAGI. The V end was cut by 8 bases, the J end by 1 base, with 14 bases between. The CDR3 spans 14 residues. The CDR3 reads CASRERGHNYGYTF. The CDR3 nucleotides are TGTGCCAGCCGGGAGAGGGGCCATAACTATGGCTACACCTTC.

The rearrangement links TRBV27 to TRBJ2-7, with a weak D call TRBD1 (5 bases). The germline CDR1 and CDR2 sequences are MNHEY and SMNVEV (reference sequence). Trimming pared 5 bases from V and 3 bases from J, leaving 17 bases between. This CDR3 region has 15 residues. In DNA form, the CDR3 reads TGTGCCAGCAGTCCAAGTACAGGTCCCATCTACGAGCAGTACTTC. Its translation: CASSPSTGPIYEQYF.

The rearrangement joins TRBV10-3 to TRBJ1-1; no firm D call. This CDR3 is 14 amino acids long. Trimming took 3 bases from V and 0 from J, leaving 8 bases between them. The germline gives CDR1 ENHRY, CDR2 SYGVKD. The CDR3 DNA reads as TGTGCCATCAGTGAACCCCACATGAACACTGAAGCTTTCTTT. This codes for CAISEPHMNTEAFF.

The genes are TRBV7-9 and TRBJ2-2; possible D gene TRBD2, 5 bases. With 2 bases removed from V and 4 bases from J, the gap between germline ends came to 11 bases. Germline values: CDR1 SEHNR, CDR2 FQNEAQ (reference sequence). CDR3 length: 15 residues. The CDR3: CASSLNARGTGELFF. CDR3 in DNA: TGTGCCAGCAGCTTAAATGCACGGGGCACCGGGGAGCTGTTTTTT.

The chain has TRBV9 and TRBJ1-4, with a possible D match to TRBD1 (6 bases). The CDR3 extends over 14 amino acids. V was clipped by 0 bases and J by 7 bases, with 10 bases between them. Germline V gives CDR1 SGDLS, CDR2 YYNGEE. CDR3 sequence (DNA): TGTGCCAGCAGCGTAGGAGGGGGGGGTGAAAAACTGTTTTTT. Translated: CASSVGGGGEKLFF.

The chain carries TRBV7-9 and TRBJ1-4; D not certain. The CDR3 has 14 residues. Germline lookup yields CDR1 SEHNR and CDR2 FQNEAQ (reference sequence). V dropped 1 base and J dropped 4 bases, with 7 bases sitting between them. The DNA for the CDR3 is TGTGCCAGCAGCTTAGTACGGGGTAATGAAAAACTGTTTTTT. It yields the protein CASSLVRGNEKLFF.

The rearrangement joins TRBV10-3 to TRBJ1-1, with TRBD1 identical over 8 bases. Trimming took 7 bases from V and 8 from J; bases not matched to a gene: 15. The germline gives CDR1 ENHRY, CDR2 SYGVKD. The length of the CDR3 is 15 residues. CDR3 region: CAITRELFGTGEAFF. CDR3 sequence (DNA): TGTGCCATCACCCGAGAGTTATTCGGGACAGGAGAAGCTTTCTTT.

The chain is built from TRBV27 and TRBJ1-5; D gene uncertain. CDR1 and CDR2 (germline): MNHEY, SMNVEV (reference sequence). The ends were cut back, 6 bases at V and 2 bases at J, with 11 bases in the middle. The CDR3 covers 14 residues. CDR3 sequence reads: CASSASTGNQPQHF. The CDR3 region has the DNA TGTGCCAGCAGCGCGAGCACCGGCAATCAGCCCCAGCATTTT.

The J gene is TRBJ1-2, the V gene TRBV7-9, with 9 nucleotides matching TRBD1. The V gene's germline CDR1 is SEHNR and CDR2 FQNEAQ (reference sequence). The CDR3 runs to 16 residues. V gave up 0 bases and J gave up 4 bases; unmatched junction bases: 6. DNA of the CDR3: TGTGCCAGCAGCTTAGCCTTGACAGGGGGAAGCTATGGCTACACCTTC. Amino acids: CASSLALTGGSYGYTF.

The chain recombines TRBV6-6 with TRBJ1-4; D might be TRBD1 (6 bases). The V end was cut by 4 bases, the J end by 4 bases, with 10 bases between. Germline V gene lookup returns CDR1 MNHNY and CDR2 SVGAGI (reference sequence). The CDR3 sequence is 14 residues long. DNA for the CDR3: TGTGCCAGCAGTTCCGAGGACAGTAATGAAAAACTGTTTTTT. This gives the protein CASSSEDSNEKLFF.

The chain links TRBV7-9 to TRBJ1-2; no clear D gene. Germline CDR1 SEHNR, CDR2 FQNEAQ (reference sequence). Trimming removed 1 base at V and 3 bases at J, with 9 bases between. CDR3 length: 14 amino acids. CDR3 residues: CASSLGVRDYGYTF. Written as DNA, the CDR3 is TGTGCCAGCAGCTTAGGTGTGAGGGACTATGGCTACACCTTC.

The gene calls are TRBV9 and TRBJ1-5; tentative D call: TRBD1 (5 bases). V gave up 5 bases and J gave up 5 bases, with 17 bases separating them. Germline CDR1 is SGDLS and CDR2 is YYNGEE. This CDR3 region has 15 residues. The DNA for the CDR3 is TGTGCCAGCAGTCCCCCGGCCAGCAGGGATCAGCCCCAGCATTTT. Its protein is CASSPPASRDQPQHF.

This clone came up once. V gene TRBV6-5 combines with J gene TRBJ2-5, with D perhaps TRBD1 (6 bases). The germline gives CDR1 MNHEY, CDR2 SVGAGI. Trimming took off 6 bases at V and 4 bases at J, with 12 bases between the two ends. The CDR3 sequence is 13 residues long. CDR3 loop: CASRPTGLETQYF. The CDR3 nucleotides are TGTGCCAGCAGGCCCACAGGGTTAGAGACCCAGTACTTC.

The V and J genes are TRBV7-2 and TRBJ1-5; 7 bases line up with TRBD1. The CDR3 totals 17 residues. From germline, CDR1 is SGHTA and CDR2 FQGNSA. With 2 bases clipped from V and 1 base from J, the junction kept 8 bases outside the gene matches. The CDR3 sequence is CASSLIGGSGSNQPQHF. DNA for the CDR3: TGTGCCAGCAGCTTAATAGGGGGCTCTGGGAGCAATCAGCCCCAGCATTTT.

V and J are TRBV7-7 and TRBJ2-5; D is unresolved. The V gene's germline CDR1 is SSHAT and CDR2 FNYEAQ (reference sequence). The CDR3 runs to 15 residues. The V end lost 2 bases, the J end lost 4 bases, and 14 bases lay between the germline ends. The DNA for the CDR3 is TGTGCCAGCAGCTTAAGCCCAGCGTTCGGAGAGACCCAGTACTTC. It translates to CASSLSPAFGETQYF.

V gene TRBV7-6 combines with J gene TRBJ2-1, with 8 bases identical to TRBD1. The CDR3 totals 14 residues. Germline CDR1 is SGHVS and CDR2 is FNYEAQ. V shed 2 bases and J 15 bases; nucleotides not matched to a gene: 12. The DNA of the CDR3 is TGTGCCAGCAGCTTAAAGGGACAGGCCTCCCGGCGGTTCTTC. The encoded protein is CASSLKGQASRRFF.

CDR3 protein: CASSLGGTGNPQPQHF. The CDR3 bases are TGTGCCAGCAGCTTAGGCGGGACAGGGAATCCCCAGCCCCAGCATTTT. The rearrangement links TRBV13 to TRBJ1-5; 9 bases agree with TRBD1. The V gene end was trimmed by 0 bases and the J gene end by 7 bases; junction bases not matched to a gene: 7. CDR1 and CDR2 (germline): PRHDT, FYEKMQ (reference sequence). The CDR3 runs 16 residues.

The rearrangement links TRBV7-7 to TRBJ1-1; no firm D call. The CDR3 sequence is 12 residues long. V lost 6 bases and J 7 bases, leaving 12 bases between the germline ends. Germline values: CDR1 SSHAT, CDR2 FNYEAQ (reference sequence). CDR3 loop: CASSLTGGEAFF. In nucleotides, the CDR3 is TGTGCCAGCAGTCTTACTGGAGGTGAAGCTTTCTTT.

This CDR3 is CAIHGTGFGYTF. The CDR3 DNA sequence: TGTGCCATCCACGGGACAGGGTTTGGCTACACCTTC. The gene calls are TRBV10-3 and TRBJ1-2; 9 bases match TRBD1. Germline CDR1 ENHRY, CDR2 SYGVKD. The CDR3 has 12 amino acids. J was trimmed by 7 bases and V by 8 bases; bases with no gene match: 5.

The chain carries TRBV4-2 and TRBJ1-1; D possibly corresponds to TRBD1 (5 bases). Germline V gene sequence: CDR1 LGHNA, CDR2 YNFKEQ. The V gene lost 4 bases and the J gene lost 3 bases, with 9 bases spanning the gap. This CDR3 is 13 amino acids long. CDR3 region: CASSLRGDTEAFF. CDR3 coding DNA: TGTGCCAGCAGCCTTCGGGGGGACACTGAAGCTTTCTTT.

The chain uses TRBV7-6 and TRBJ1-2; a possible D gene is TRBD1 (6 bases). The length of the CDR3 is 13 residues. Per the germline V gene, CDR1 is SGHVS and CDR2 is FNYEAQ. The germline V and J ends were trimmed by 4 bases and 8 bases, with 14 bases remaining between them. In DNA, the CDR3 is TGTGCCAGCAGCTCCGGGCGGGGGCAAGGCTACACCTTC. This sequence encodes CASSSGRGQGYTF. Full variable domain (remainder filled in from reference TRBV7-6 and TRBJ1-2): GAGVSQSPRYKVTKRGQDVALRCDPISGHVSLYWYRQALGQGPEFLTYFNYEAQQDKSGLPNDRFSAERPEGSISTLTIQRTEQRDSAMYRCASSSGRGQGYTFGSGTRLTVV.

The chain recombines TRBV18 with TRBJ1-5; no firm D call. The CDR3 runs 13 residues. Trimming pared 2 bases from V and 7 bases from J, leaving 9 bases between. Germline V gives CDR1 KGHSH, CDR2 LQKENI. CDR3 nucleotides: TGTGCCAGCTCACCAGGGCCTCTACAGCCCCAGCATTTT. Amino acid sequence: CASSPGPLQPQHF.

The CDR3 sequence is CASLPRTNEKLFF. The CDR3 nucleotides read TGTGCCAGCCTTCCTAGGACTAATGAAAAACTGTTTTTT. The gene calls are TRBV2 and TRBJ1-4; no firm D call. This CDR3 comprises 13 residues. The V gene's germline CDR1 is SNHLY and CDR2 FYNNEI. V gave up 8 bases and J gave up 2 bases, with 9 bases separating them.

This rearrangement joins TRBV7-6 to TRBJ1-4; D uncertain. Germline loops: CDR1 SGHVS, CDR2 FNYEAQ. CDR3 length: 15 amino acids. V lost 5 bases and J 2 bases, leaving 12 bases between the germline ends. The CDR3 here is CASSLSYGTNEKLFF. The CDR3 DNA reads TGTGCCAGCAGCCTCTCTTACGGGACTAATGAAAAACTGTTTTTT.